This T cell receptor (beta chain) was sequenced for a study of blood T cells in healthy people across ages. Overall study findings and caveats: Greater diversity and more naive CD4+ cells were seen in long-lived donors than in aged donors.

CDR1 SGHTA and CDR2 FQGNSA come from the germline V gene. This CDR3 contains 13 residues. A second PCR of 7 to 11 cycles used a sample-barcoded 5' primer and a J-beta primer mix. MiXCR, run by TCRdb on the 5' RACE reads, gives a single entry per CDR3 protein. The sample includes around 2 million distinct CDR3 sequences, roughly 43% of them seen just once. This clonotype came up many times. Its antigen is unidentified. The germline gene is not matched at one end of the junction; a read error may be the cause. The chain links TRBV7-2 to TRBJ2-7; possible D gene TRBD2, 5 bases. The sequence was obtained from a human donor in good health. Sequencing used blood. The CDR3 loop is CASSLVTGYEQYF. The CDR3 region has the DNA TGTGCCAGCAGTTTAGTGACGGGATACGAGCAGTACTTC.